These 10 T cell receptor beta chains were sequenced from one sample in a study of blood T cells in healthy people across ages. PCR was performed a second time for roughly 7 to 11 cycles using a sample-barcoded 5' primer and a J-beta primer mix. TCRdb re-called the 5' RACE reads with MiXCR, one entry per CDR3 protein. This table has 2 million or so distinct CDR3 sequences, less than 50% appearing once. Material: blood. These receptors came from a woman between 40 and 55 years old in good health.

This chain joins TRBV19 and TRBJ2-5; D could derive from TRBD1 or TRBD2 (5 bases each). The V and J ends lost 5 bases and 2 bases respectively, with 18 bases between them. This CDR3 is built from 16 residues. Germline values: CDR1 LNHDA, CDR2 SQIVND (reference sequence). Here the CDR3 DNA reads TGTGCCAGTAGTTCTATCCGGGACGGCAGACAAGAGACCCAGTACTTC. Translated: CASSSIRDGRQETQYF. The entire variable domain, with the rest obtained from reference TRBV19 and TRBJ2-5, is as follows: DGGITQSPKYLFRKEGQNVTLSCEQNLNHDAMYWYRQDPGQGLRLIYYSQIVNDFQKGDIAEGYSVSREKKESFPLTVTSAQKNPTAFYLCASSSIRDGRQETQYFGPGTRLLVL.

This clonotype was counted only a few times. The gene calls are TRBV5-6 and TRBJ2-5; 11 bases are shared with TRBD1. Trimming cost V 0 bases and J 1 base; bases outside gene matches: 11. The CDR3 runs to 19 residues. CDR1 and CDR2 from the germline V gene are SGHDT and YYEEEE. CDR3 DNA: TGTGCCAGCAGCTTGGGATGGGTTACCGGGACAGGGGGCCAAGAGACCCAGTACTTC. It is translated as CASSLGWVTGTGGQETQYF. Supplemented by reference TRBV5-6 and TRBJ2-5, the full variable domain reads DAGVTQSPTHLIKTRGQQVTLRCSPKSGHDTVSWYQQALGQGPQFIFQYYEEEERQRGNFPDRFSGHQFPNYSSELNVNALLLGDSALYLCASSLGWVTGTGGQETQYFGPGTRLLVL.

The chain is built from TRBV11-1 and TRBJ2-5, with D possibly being TRBD2 (5 bases). In germline, CDR1 is SGHAT, CDR2 FQDESV (reference sequence). The CDR3 sequence is 15 residues long. V shed 5 bases and J shed 1 base, with 14 bases lying between them. The CDR3 sequence: CASSPEGTSQETQYF. The DNA of the CDR3 is TGTGCCAGCAGCCCAGAGGGTACGTCCCAAGAGACCCAGTACTTC.

This clonotype is a singleton in its sample. This chain links TRBV28 with TRBJ1-2; D unclear. This CDR3 spans 12 amino acids. Germline CDR1 is MDHEN and CDR2 is SYDVKM. The V end lost 7 bases, the J end lost 8 bases, and 14 bases lay between the germline ends. CDR3 nucleotides: TGTGCCAGCACCTCTGACCGTATAGGCTACACCTTC. Protein product: CASTSDRIGYTF.

The chain carries TRBV20-1 and TRBJ2-1, with 11 bases that match TRBD2. With 6 bases clipped from V and 6 bases from J, the junction kept 10 bases outside the gene matches. Germline CDR1 DFQATT, CDR2 SNEGSKA (reference sequence). The length of the CDR3 is 15 residues. CDR3 bases: TGCAGTGCCACCGGGACTAGCGGTGTTACCAATGAGCAGTTCTTC. Translation: CSATGTSGVTNEQFF.

This clonotype was counted once. This chain joins TRBV5-6 and TRBJ2-1; no clear D. The CDR3 length is 11 residues. V gave up 4 bases and J gave up 9 bases, with 8 bases separating them. Per the germline V gene, CDR1 is SGHDT and CDR2 is YYEEEE. Here the CDR3 DNA reads TGTGCCAGCAGCGCAACGGGTGAGCAGTTCTTC. Translating it yields CASSATGEQFF. The variable domain in full, with the rest retrieved from reference TRBV5-6 and TRBJ2-1, is DAGVTQSPTHLIKTRGQQVTLRCSPKSGHDTVSWYQQALGQGPQFIFQYYEEEERQRGNFPDRFSGHQFPNYSSELNVNALLLGDSALYLCASSATGEQFFGPGTRLTVL.

The rearrangement uses TRBV15 and TRBJ2-7; TRBD1 agrees at 7 bases. The CDR3 length is 15 residues. CDR1 and CDR2 from the germline V gene are LNHNV and YYDKDF (reference sequence). V shed 0 bases, J shed 9 bases, and the junction held 11 bases outside the gene matches. CDR3 bases: TGTGCCACCAGCAGAGATAGAGTACAGGGGAACGGGCAGTACTTC. Encoded protein: CATSRDRVQGNGQYF.

The chain couples TRBV2 to TRBJ1-2, with TRBD1 identical over 7 bases. The germline CDR1 and CDR2 sequences are SNHLY and FYNNEI. Unmatched junction bases numbered 7, after V lost 4 bases and J lost 8 bases. The CDR3 spans 13 residues. CDR3 residues: CASSARTGSGYTF. CDR3 nucleotides: TGTGCCAGCAGTGCGAGGACAGGAAGCGGCTACACCTTC.

This clonotype was detected ten times or more. The chain is built from TRBV5-1 and TRBJ2-5; D not certain. V lost 2 bases and J lost 6, with 5 bases in between. The CDR3 sequence is 11 residues long. CDR1 SGHRS and CDR2 YFSETQ come from the germline V gene. The CDR3 nucleotides are TGCGCCAGCAGCTTTGGGAAGACCCAGTACTTC. It yields the protein CASSFGKTQYF.

This rearrangement joins TRBV5-1 to TRBJ2-1, with 8 bases lining up with TRBD2. The CDR3 totals 16 residues. V lost 1 base to trimming and J lost 2 bases; unmatched junction nucleotides: 5. Germline V gene data show CDR1 as SGHRS and CDR2 as YFSETQ. The CDR3 coding sequence is TGCGCCAGCAGCTTGCTCGGCGGGGGGACCTACAATGAGCAGTTCTTC. Translated, it gives CASSLLGGGTYNEQFF. The full variable domain, with the rest looked up from reference TRBV5-1 and TRBJ2-1, is KAGVTQTPRYLIKTRGQQVTLSCSPISGHRSVSWYQQTPGQGLQFLFEYFSETQRNKGNFPGRFSGRQFSNSRSEMNVSTLELGDSALYLCASSLLGGGTYNEQFFGPGTRLTVL.